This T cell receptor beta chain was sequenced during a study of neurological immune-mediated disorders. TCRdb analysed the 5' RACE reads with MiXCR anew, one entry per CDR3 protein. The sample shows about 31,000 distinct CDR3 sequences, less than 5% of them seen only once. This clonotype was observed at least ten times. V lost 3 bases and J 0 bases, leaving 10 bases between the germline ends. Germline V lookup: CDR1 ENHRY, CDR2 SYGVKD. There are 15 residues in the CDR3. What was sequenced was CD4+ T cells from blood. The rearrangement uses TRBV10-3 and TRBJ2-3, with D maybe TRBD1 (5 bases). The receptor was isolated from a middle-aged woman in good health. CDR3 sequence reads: CAISEEGVSTDTQYF. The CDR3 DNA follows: TGTGCCATCAGTGAAGAAGGGGTCAGCACAGATACGCAGTATTTT.